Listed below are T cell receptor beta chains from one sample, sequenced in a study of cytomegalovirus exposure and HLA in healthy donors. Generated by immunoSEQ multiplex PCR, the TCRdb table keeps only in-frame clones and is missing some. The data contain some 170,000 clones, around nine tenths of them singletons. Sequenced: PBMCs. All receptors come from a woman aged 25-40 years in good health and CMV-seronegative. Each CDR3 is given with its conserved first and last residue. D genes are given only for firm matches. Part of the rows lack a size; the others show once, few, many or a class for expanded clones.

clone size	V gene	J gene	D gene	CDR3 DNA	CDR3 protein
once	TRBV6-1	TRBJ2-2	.	TGTGCCAGCAGCCCAAGAACCTCGGGGACCGGGGAGCTGTTTTTT	CASSPRTSGTGELFF
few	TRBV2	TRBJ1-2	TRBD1	TGTGCCAGCAGTGAAGAGACACAGGGGTATGGCTACACCTTC	CASSEETQGYGYTF
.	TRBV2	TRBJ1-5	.	TGTGCCAGCAGTGCAGGGAGCAATCAGCCCCAGCATTTT	CASSAGSNQPQHF
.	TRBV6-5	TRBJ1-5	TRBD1	TGTGCCAGCAGTAGGACAGGGAATCAGCCCCAGCATTTT	CASSRTGNQPQHF
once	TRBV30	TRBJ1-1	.	TGTGCCTGGAGCACAGGGATGGGGACTGAAGCTTTCTTT	CAWSTGMGTEAFF
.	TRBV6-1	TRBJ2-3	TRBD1	TGTGCCAGCAGTGAAGGCTTGTGGGACAGGGGAGCAGATACGCAGTATTTT	CASSEGLWDRGADTQYF
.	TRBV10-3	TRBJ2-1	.	TGTGCCATCAGTGAAAGTCTAACGGGGGGAGGGGGTGAGCAGTTCTTC	CAISESLTGGGGEQFF
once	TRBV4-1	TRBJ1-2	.	TGCGCCAGCAGCAGGCTTGAGGGACTTCAGTATGGCTACACCTTC	CASSRLEGLQYGYTF
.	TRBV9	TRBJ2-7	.	TGTGCCAGCAGCGGGAGGCTAGGAAACGAGCAGTACTTC	CASSGRLGNEQYF
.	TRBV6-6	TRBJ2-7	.	TGTGCCAGCAGTTACCGCAGGGGCGACGAGCAGTACTTC	CASSYRRGDEQYF
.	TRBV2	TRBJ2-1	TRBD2	TGTGCCAGCAGGAGAAGCGGGGGACCCCCCTTAGATGAGCAGTTCTTC	CASRRSGGPPLDEQFF
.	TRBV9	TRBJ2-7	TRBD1	TGTGCCAGCAGCTCCCCCCGACAGGGGGCTCTCGCCGAGCAGTACTTC	CASSSPRQGALAEQYF
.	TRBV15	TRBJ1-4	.	TGTGCCACCAGCGCTAATTGGGAAAAACTGTTTTTT	CATSANWEKLFF
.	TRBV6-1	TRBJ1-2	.	TGTGCCAGCAGTGGAATGACAGGTACCCCCTATGGCTACACCTTC	CASSGMTGTPYGYTF
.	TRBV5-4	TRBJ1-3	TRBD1	TGTGCCAGCAGCTTGGACAGGGGCTCTGGAAACACCATATATTTT	CASSLDRGSGNTIYF
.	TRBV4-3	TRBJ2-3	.	TGCGCCAGCAGCCAAGACAGGGGTTCGGATACGCAGTATTTT	CASSQDRGSDTQYF
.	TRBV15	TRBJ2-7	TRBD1	TGTGCCACCAGCGGCCACCCGGGACAGGCCCACTACGAGCAGTACTTC	CATSGHPGQAHYEQYF
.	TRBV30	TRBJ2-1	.	TGTGCCTGGAGAAGAAGGGGAAATGAGCAGTTCTTC	CAWRRRGNEQFF
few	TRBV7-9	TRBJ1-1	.	TGTGCCAGCAGTTACTCCAGGGCAGGGCCTGAAGCTTTCTTT	CASSYSRAGPEAFF
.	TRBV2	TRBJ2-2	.	TGTGCCAGCATTTCTCGGTCTCCCGGCACCGGGGAGCTGTTTTTT	CASISRSPGTGELFF
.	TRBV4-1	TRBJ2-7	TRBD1	TGCGCCAGCAGCCCAGCAGACAGGGTAGCCTACGAGCAGTACTTC	CASSPADRVAYEQYF
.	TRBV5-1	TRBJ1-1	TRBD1	TGCGCCAGCAGTTTTGGCGGGACAGGGGGCTGGGTGAACACTGAAGCTTTCTTT	CASSFGGTGGWVNTEAFF
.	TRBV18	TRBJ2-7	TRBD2	TGTGCCAGCTCACCTGGGATAGCGGGGACCTACGAGCAGTACTTC	CASSPGIAGTYEQYF
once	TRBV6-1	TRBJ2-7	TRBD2	TGTGCCAGCAGTGAAGGCTCCGGGGGGTCGGGTGAGCAGTACTTC	CASSEGSGGSGEQYF